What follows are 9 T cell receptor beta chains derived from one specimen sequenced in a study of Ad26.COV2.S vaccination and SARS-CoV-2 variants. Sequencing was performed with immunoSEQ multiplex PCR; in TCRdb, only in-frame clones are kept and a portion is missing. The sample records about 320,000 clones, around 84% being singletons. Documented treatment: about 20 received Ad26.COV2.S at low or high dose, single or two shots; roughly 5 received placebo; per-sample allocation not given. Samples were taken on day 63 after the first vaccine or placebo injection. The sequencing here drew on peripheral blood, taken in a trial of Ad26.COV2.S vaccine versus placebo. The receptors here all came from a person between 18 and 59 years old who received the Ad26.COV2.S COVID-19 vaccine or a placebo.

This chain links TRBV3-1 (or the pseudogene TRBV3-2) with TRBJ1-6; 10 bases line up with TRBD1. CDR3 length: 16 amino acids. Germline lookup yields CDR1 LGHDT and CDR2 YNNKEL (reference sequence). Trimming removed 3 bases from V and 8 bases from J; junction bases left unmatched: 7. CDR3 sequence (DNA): TGTGCCAGCAGCCATCCTCCGGGACAGGGGTATTCACCCCTCCACTTT. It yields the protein CASSHPPGQGYSPLHF.

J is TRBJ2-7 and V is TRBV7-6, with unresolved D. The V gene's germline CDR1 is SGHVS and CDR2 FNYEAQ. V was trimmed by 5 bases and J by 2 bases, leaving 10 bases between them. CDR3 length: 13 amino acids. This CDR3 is CASSPREPYEQYF. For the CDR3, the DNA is TGTGCCAGCAGCCCCCGTGAGCCCTACGAGCAGTACTTC.

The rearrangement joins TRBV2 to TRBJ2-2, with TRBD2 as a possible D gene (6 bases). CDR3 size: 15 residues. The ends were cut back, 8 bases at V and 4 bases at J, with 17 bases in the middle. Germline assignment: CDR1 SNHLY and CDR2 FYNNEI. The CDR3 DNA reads TGTGCCAGCGGTCTAGCGTGGGGCGGCACCGGGGAGCTGTTTTTT. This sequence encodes CASGLAWGGTGELFF.

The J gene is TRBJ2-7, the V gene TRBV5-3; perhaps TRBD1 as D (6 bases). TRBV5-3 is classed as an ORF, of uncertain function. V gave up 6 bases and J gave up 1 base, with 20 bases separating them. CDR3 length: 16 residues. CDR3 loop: CARTPPGAGRSYEQYF. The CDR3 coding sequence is TGTGCCAGAACCCCACCAGGGGCAGGCCGATCCTACGAGCAGTACTTC.

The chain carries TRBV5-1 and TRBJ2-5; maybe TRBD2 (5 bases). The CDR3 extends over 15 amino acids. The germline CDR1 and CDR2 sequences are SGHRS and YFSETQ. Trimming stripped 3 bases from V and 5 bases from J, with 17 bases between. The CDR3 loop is CASSSGTRPGETQYF. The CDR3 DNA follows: TGCGCCAGCAGCTCGGGTACGAGGCCGGGGGAGACCCAGTACTTC.

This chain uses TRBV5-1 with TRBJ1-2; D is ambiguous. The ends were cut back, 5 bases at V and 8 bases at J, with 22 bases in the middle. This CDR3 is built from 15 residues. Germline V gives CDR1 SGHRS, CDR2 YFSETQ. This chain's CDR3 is CASRLEVSSTGGYTF. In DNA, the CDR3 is TGCGCCAGCAGATTAGAAGTATCGAGCACGGGGGGCTACACCTTC.

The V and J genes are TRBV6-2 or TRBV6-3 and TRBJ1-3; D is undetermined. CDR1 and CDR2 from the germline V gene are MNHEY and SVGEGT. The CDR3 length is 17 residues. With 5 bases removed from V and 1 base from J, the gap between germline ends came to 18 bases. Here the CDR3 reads CASSPRDPRQSGNTIYF. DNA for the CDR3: TGTGCCAGCAGTCCCCGGGATCCACGCCAGTCTGGAAACACCATATATTTT.

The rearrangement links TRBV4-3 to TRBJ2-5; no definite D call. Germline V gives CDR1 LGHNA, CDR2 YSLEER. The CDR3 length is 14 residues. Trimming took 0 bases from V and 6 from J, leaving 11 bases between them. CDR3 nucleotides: TGCGCCAGCAGCCAAGATCTGAGCCCCCAGACCCAGTACTTC. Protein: CASSQDLSPQTQYF.

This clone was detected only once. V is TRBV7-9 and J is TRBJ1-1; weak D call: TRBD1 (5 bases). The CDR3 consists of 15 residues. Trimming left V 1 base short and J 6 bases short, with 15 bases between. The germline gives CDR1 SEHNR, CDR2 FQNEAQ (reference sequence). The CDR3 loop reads CASSLDEGVWAEAFF. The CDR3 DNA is TGTGCCAGCAGCTTAGATGAAGGGGTTTGGGCTGAAGCTTTCTTT. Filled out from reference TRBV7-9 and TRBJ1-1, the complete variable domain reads DTGVSQNPRHKITKRGQNVTFRCDPISEHNRLYWYRQTLGQGPEFLTYFQNEAQLEKSRLLSDRFSAERPKGSFSTLEIQRTEQGDSAMYLCASSLDEGVWAEAFFGQGTRLTVV.